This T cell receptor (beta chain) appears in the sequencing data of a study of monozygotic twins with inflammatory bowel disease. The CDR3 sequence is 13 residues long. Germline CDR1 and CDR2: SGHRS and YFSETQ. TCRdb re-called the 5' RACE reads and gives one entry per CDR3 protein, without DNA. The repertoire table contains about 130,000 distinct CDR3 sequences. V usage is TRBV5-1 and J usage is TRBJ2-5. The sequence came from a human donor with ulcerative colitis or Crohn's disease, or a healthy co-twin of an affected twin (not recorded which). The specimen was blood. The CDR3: CASSIHFQETQYF.